This T cell receptor beta chain derives from a study of a mutant IDH1 vaccine in newly diagnosed glioma. About the research overall: At weeks 1, 3, 5, 7, 11, 15, 19 and 23, patients received a vaccination, eight in all. Patients got radiotherapy, temozolomide, or both beforehand, and most got both.

Profiling relied on immunoSEQ multiplex PCR, and the TCRdb table lists in-frame clones only, not all of them. Altogether 45,000 to 60,000 clones are present, roughly 78% being singletons, with the ten largest covering around 4.9%. Turning to this clone: Its specificity is unknown.

Time point: week 5, during vaccination. The vaccine gave 300 ug of a 20-mer mutant IDH1 peptide subcutaneously per dose. The V gene's germline CDR1 is SGHDN and CDR2 FVKESK. The CDR3 covers 13 residues. V shed 5 bases and J shed 3 bases, with 10 bases lying between them. The chain uses TRBV14 and TRBJ1-1; D gene uncertain. The material was PBMCs, obtained from a glioma patient whose treatment included an IDH1 peptide vaccine. The clonotype was recovered from a man aged 45-65 years with glioma. The CDR3 here is CASSIERDTEAFF. Written as DNA, the CDR3 is TGTGCCAGCAGCATTGAGAGGGACACTGAAGCTTTCTTT.